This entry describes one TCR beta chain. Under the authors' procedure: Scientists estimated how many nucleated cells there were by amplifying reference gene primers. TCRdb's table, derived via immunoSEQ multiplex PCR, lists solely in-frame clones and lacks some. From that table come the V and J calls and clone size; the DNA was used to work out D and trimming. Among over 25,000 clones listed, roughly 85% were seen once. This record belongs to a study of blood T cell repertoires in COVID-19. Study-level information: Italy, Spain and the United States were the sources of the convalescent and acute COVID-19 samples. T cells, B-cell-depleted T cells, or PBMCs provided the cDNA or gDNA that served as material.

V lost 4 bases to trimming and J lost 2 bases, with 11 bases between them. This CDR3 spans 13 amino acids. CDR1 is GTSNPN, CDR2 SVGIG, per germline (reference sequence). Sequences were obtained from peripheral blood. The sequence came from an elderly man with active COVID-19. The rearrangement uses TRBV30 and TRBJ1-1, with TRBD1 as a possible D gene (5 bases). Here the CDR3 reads CAWTRGGNTEAFF. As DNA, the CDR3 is TGTGCCTGGACCCGGGGGGGAAACACTGAAGCTTTCTTT.